This record concerns one T cell receptor (beta chain) sequence. The sample belongs to a study of blood T cells in healthy people across ages. Alongside a J-beta primer mix, a sample-barcoded 5' primer served in a second PCR lasting 7 to 11 cycles. TCRdb analysed the 5' RACE reads with MiXCR anew, one entry per CDR3 protein. This sample has 800,000 to 950,000 distinct CDR3 sequences, with roughly 35% found just once. Germline CDR1 reads SEHNR; CDR2 reads FQNEAQ (reference sequence). V lost 8 bases, J lost 0 bases, and 9 bases stayed unmatched. This CDR3 spans 16 amino acids. The origin of this receptor is a man aged 18 to 29 in good health. The sequenced sample was blood. The chain recombines TRBV7-9 with TRBJ2-7; 11 nucleotides line up with TRBD2. For the CDR3, the DNA is TGTGCCAGCTCGACCTCTAGCGGGGGGCCCTCCTACGAGCAGTACTTC. Its translation is CASSTSSGGPSYEQYF.